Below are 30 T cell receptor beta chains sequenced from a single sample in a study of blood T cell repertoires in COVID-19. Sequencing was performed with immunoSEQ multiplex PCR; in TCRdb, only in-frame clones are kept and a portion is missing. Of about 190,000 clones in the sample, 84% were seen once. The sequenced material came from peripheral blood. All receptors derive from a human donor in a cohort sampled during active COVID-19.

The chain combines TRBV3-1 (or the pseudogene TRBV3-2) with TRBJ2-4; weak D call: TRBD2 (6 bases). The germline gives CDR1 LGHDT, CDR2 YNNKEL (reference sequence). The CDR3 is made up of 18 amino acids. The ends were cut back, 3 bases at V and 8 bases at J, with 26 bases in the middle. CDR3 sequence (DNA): TGTGCCAGCAGCCAGGTTAGCGGAGGATCCCAACGTGGACACATTCAGTACTTC. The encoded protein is CASSQVSGGSQRGHIQYF.

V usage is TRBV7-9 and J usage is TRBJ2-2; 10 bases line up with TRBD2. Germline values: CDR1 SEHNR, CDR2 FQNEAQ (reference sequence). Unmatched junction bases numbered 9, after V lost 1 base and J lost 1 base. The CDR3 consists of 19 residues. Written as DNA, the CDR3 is TGTGCCAGCAGCTTAGGGTCTAGCGGGAGTCCCCAGAACACCGGGGAGCTGTTTTTT. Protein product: CASSLGSSGSPQNTGELFF.

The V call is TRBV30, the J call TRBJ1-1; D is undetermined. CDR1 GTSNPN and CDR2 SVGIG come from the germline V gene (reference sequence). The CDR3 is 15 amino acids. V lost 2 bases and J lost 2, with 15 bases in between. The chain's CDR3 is CAWSLAFDYNTEAFF. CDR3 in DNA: TGTGCCTGGAGTTTAGCCTTTGATTATAACACTGAAGCTTTCTTT.

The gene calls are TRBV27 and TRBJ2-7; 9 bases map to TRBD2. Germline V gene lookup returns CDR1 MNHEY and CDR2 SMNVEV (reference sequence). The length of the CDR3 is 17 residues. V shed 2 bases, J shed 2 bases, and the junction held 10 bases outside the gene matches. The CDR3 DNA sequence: TGTGCCAGCAGTTTAAAGGCGGCGGGGGGGTCCGCCTACGAGCAGTACTTC. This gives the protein CASSLKAAGGSAYEQYF.

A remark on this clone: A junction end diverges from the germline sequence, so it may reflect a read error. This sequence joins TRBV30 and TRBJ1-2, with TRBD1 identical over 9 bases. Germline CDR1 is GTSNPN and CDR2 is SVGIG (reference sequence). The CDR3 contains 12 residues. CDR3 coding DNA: TGTGCCTGGAGTTGGGACAGGGAGGTCTTCTGGTTC. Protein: CAWSWDREVFWF.

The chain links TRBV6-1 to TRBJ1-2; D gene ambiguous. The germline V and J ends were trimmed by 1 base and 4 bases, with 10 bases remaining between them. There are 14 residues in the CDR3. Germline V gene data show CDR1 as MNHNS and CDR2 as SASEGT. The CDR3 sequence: CASSEGFFGYGYTF. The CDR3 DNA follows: TGTGCCAGCAGTGAAGGCTTTTTCGGCTATGGCTACACCTTC.

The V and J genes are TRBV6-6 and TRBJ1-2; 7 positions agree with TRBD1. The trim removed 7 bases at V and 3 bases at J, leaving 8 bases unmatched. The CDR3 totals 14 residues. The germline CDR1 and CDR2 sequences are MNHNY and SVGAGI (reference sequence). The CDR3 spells CASTPGQIDYGYTF. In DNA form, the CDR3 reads TGTGCCAGCACTCCGGGACAGATCGACTATGGCTACACCTTC.

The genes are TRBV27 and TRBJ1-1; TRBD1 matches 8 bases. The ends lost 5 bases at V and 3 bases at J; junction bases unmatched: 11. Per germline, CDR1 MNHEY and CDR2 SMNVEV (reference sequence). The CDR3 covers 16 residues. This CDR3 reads CASSPRGTGGYTEAFF. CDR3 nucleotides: TGTGCCAGCAGTCCACGTGGGACAGGCGGTTACACTGAAGCTTTCTTT.

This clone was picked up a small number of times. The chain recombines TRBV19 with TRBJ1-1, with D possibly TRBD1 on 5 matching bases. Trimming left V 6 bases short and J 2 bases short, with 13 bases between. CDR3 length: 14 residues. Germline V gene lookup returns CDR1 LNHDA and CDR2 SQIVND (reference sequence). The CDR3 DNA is TGTGCCAGTAGCGAATTAACAGGAAACACTGAAGCTTTCTTT. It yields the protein CASSELTGNTEAFF. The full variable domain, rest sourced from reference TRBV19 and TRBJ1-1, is DGGITQSPKYLFRKEGQNVTLSCEQNLNHDAMYWYRQDPGQGLRLIYYSQIVNDFQKGDIAEGYSVSREKKESFPLTVTSAQKNPTAFYLCASSELTGNTEAFFGQGTRLTVV.

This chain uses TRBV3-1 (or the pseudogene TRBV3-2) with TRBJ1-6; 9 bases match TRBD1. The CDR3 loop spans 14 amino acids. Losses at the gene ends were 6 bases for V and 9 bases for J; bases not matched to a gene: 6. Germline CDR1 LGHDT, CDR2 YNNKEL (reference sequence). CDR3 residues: CASSRGTGTSPLHF. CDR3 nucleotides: TGTGCCAGCAGTCGCGGGACAGGGACTTCACCCCTCCACTTT.

The CDR3 region has the DNA TGTGCCAGCAGCTTGGGACAGGTGAATTCACCCCTCCACTTT. This codes for CASSLGQVNSPLHF. The rearrangement joins TRBV13 to TRBJ1-6, with 8 bases matching TRBD1. V trimming: 3 bases; J trimming: 7 bases; junction bases outside the gene matches: 2. The CDR3 has 14 amino acids. Germline values: CDR1 PRHDT, CDR2 FYEKMQ (reference sequence). The variable domain in full, with the rest retrieved from reference TRBV13 and TRBJ1-6, is AAGVIQSPRHLIKEKRETATLKCYPIPRHDTVYWYQQGPGQDPQFLISFYEKMQSDKGSIPDRFSAQQFSDYHSELNMSSLELGDSALYFCASSLGQVNSPLHFGNGTRLTVT.

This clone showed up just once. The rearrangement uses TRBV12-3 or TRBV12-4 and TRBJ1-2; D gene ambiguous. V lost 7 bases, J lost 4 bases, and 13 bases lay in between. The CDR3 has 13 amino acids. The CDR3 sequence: CASTLGTGYGYTF. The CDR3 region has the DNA TGTGCCAGCACCTTGGGCACCGGCTATGGCTACACCTTC.

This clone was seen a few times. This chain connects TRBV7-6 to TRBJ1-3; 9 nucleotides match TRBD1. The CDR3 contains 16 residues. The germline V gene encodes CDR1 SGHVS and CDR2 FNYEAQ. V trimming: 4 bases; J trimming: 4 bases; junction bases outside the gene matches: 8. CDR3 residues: CASSSLTGGSGNTIYF. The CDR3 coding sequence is TGTGCCAGCAGCTCCCTAACAGGGGGCAGCGGAAACACCATATATTTT.

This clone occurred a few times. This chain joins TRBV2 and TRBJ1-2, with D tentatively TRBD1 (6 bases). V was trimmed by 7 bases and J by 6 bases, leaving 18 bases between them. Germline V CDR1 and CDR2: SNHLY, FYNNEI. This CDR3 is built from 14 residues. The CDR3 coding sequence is TGTGCCAGCAATAGGGACATTGGTCTAAATGGCTACACCTTC. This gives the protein CASNRDIGLNGYTF.

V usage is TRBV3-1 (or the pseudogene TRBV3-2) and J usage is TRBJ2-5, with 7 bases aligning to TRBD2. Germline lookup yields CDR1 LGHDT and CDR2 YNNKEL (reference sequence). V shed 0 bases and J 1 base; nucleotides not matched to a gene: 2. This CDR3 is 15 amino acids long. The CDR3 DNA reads TGTGCCAGCAGCCAAGATGGGGGGGGCCAAGAGACCCAGTACTTC. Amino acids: CASSQDGGGQETQYF.

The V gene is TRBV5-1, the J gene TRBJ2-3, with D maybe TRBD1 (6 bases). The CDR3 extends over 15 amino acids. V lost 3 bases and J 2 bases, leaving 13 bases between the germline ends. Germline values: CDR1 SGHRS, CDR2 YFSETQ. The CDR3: CASSSRQDYTDTQYF. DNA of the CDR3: TGCGCCAGCAGCTCCCGACAGGATTACACAGATACGCAGTATTTT.

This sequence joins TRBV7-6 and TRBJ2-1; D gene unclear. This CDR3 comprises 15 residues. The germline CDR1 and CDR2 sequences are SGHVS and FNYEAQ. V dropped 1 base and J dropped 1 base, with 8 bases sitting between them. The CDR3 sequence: CASSLDSPSYNEQFF. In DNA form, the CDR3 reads TGTGCCAGCAGCTTAGACAGTCCTTCCTACAATGAGCAGTTCTTC.

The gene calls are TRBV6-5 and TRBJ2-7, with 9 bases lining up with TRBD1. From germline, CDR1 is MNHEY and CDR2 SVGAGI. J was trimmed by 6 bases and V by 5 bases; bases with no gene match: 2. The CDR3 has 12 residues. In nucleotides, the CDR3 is TGTGCCAGCAGTAGACAGGGGGTCGAGCAGTACGTC. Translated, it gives CASSRQGVEQYV.

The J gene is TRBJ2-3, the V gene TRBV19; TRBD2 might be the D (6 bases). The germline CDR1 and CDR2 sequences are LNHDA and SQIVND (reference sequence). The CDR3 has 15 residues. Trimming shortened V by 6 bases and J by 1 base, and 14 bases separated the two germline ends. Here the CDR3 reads CASSGGLRGTDTQYF. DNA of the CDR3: TGTGCCAGTAGCGGGGGACTCCGAGGCACAGATACGCAGTATTTT.

The CDR3 loop reads CSASFSGSDAETQYF. CDR3 sequence (DNA): TGCAGTGCTAGTTTTAGCGGGAGTGATGCAGAGACCCAGTACTTC. This sequence joins TRBV20-1 and TRBJ2-5; 9 nucleotides align to TRBD2. The CDR3 totals 15 residues. Germline V gives CDR1 DFQATT, CDR2 SNEGSKA (reference sequence). The trim removed 3 bases at V and 4 bases at J, leaving 9 bases unmatched.

CDR3 loop: CASRKEPGQNTGELFF. The CDR3, as DNA: TGTGCCAGCAGGAAAGAACCGGGACAGAACACCGGGGAGCTGTTTTTT. V and J are TRBV7-9 and TRBJ2-2; perhaps TRBD1 as D (6 bases). Per the germline V gene, CDR1 is SEHNR and CDR2 is FQNEAQ (reference sequence). V was pared by 6 bases and J by 1 base, with 15 bases between. The CDR3 contains 16 residues.

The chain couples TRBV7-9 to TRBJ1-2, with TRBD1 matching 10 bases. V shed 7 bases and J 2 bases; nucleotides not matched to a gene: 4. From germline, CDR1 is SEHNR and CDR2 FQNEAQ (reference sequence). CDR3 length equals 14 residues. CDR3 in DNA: TGTGCCAGCACCCCGGGACAGGGGAACTATGGCTACACCTTC. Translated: CASTPGQGNYGYTF.

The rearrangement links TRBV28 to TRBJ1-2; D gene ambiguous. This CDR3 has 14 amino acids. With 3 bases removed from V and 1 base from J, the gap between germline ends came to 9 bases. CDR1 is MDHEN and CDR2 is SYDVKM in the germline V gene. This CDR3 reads CASSLTDYNYGYTF. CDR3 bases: TGTGCCAGCAGTTTGACGGACTATAACTATGGCTACACCTTC.

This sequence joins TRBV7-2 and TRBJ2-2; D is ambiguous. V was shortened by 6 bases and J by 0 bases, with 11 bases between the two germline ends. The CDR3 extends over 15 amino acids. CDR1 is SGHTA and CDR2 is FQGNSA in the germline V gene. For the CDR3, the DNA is TGTGCCAGCAGTTCCACACGGGCGAACACCGGGGAGCTGTTTTTT. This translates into CASSSTRANTGELFF.

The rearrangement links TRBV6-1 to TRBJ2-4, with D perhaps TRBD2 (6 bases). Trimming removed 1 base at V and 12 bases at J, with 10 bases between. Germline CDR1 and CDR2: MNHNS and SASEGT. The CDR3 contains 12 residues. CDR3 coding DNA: TGTGCCAGCAGTGAAGGGGGACTTAGTCAGTACTTC. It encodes CASSEGGLSQYF.

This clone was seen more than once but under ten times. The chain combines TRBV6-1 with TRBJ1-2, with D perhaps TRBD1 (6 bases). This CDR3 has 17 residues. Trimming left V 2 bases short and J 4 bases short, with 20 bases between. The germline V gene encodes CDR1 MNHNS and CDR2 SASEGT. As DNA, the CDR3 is TGTGCCAGCAGTGAATATCGGCCGGGTGAACAGGGCTATGGCTACACCTTC. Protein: CASSEYRPGEQGYGYTF.

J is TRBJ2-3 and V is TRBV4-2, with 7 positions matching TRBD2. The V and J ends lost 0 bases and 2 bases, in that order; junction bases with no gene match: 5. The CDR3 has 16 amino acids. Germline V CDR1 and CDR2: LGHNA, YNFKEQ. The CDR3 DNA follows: TGTGCCAGCAGCCAAGATCTAGCGGTCCCCACAGATACGCAGTATTTT. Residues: CASSQDLAVPTDTQYF.

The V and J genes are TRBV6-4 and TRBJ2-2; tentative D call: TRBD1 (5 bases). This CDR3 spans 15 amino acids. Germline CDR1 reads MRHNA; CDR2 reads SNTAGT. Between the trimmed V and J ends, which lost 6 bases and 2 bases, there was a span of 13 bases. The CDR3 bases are TGTGCCAGCAGCCGACAGCCTTTCAACACCGGGGAGCTGTTTTTT. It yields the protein CASSRQPFNTGELFF.

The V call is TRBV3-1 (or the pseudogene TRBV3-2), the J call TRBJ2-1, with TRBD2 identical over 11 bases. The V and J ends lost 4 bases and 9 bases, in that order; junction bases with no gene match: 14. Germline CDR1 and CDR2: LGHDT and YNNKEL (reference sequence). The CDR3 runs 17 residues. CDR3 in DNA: TGTGCCAGCAGCCTCGACCCCCGAGCTAGCGGGGGGACTGAGCAGTTCTTC. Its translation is CASSLDPRASGGTEQFF.

For the CDR3, the DNA is TGTGCCAGTAGTATAGAAGCTAGCGGGTCCTACAATGAGCAGTTCTTC. It translates to CASSIEASGSYNEQFF. This sequence joins TRBV19 and TRBJ2-1; TRBD2 matches 8 bases. Germline trimming cut 0 bases from V and 1 base from J; bases unmatched to any gene: 2. Germline V gene data show CDR1 as LNHDA and CDR2 as SQIVND (reference sequence). The CDR3 consists of 16 residues.